This T cell receptor (beta chain) originates from a study of graft-versus-host responses after intestinal transplantation. As for the study in general: Each patient got anti-thymocyte globulin induction, then tacrolimus and steroids for roughly 3 years.

As concerns this clone: Its antigen is as yet unknown.

V gave up 6 bases and J gave up 1 base; unmatched junction bases: 8. The CDR3 runs to 15 residues. CDR1 and CDR2 from the germline V gene are MDHEN and SYDVKM. Profiled with immunoSEQ multiplex PCR; TCRdb holds only in-frame clones, not every one. The sample contains about 130,000 clones, over 90% of which appear only once. Study-wide results and limits: Recipient marrow held GvH clones, some first seen in ileum or blood.

This chain uses TRBV28 with TRBJ2-7; TRBD2 agrees at 8 bases. Sequencing was performed on unstimulated CD4+ T cells sorted from spleen or lymph node cells, taken before intestinal transplant. This TCR came from a human donor who received an intestinal transplant. CDR3 DNA: TGTGCCAGCAGGGTAAGCGGGAGTAGATCCTACGAGCAGTACTTC. This codes for CASRVSGSRSYEQYF.